The T cell receptor beta chain under discussion was sequenced for a study of blood T cell repertoires in COVID-19 (dated by TCRdb to the early 2020s). For the wider study: The collaborator samples originated in the United States, Italy and Spain and spanned the acute and convalescent phases of COVID-19. The material from the prospective study consisted of cDNA or gDNA derived from T cells, B-cell-depleted T cells, or PBMCs. The repertoires were released in a freely available public database meant as a resource for research on the immune response to SARS-CoV-2. Where available, HLA class I and class II types were obtained from metadata supplied by the sample provider rather than from assay-based typing. Sample metadata almost always included a de-identified subject ID, COVID-19 status, age in years and sex. Samples were obtained from the ongoing ImmuneRACE study (first 160 participants) and from approximately 1,200 subjects provided by 6 global collaborators. Deeply sampled blood TCRbeta repertoires from subjects exposed to, actively infected with, or recovered from COVID-19 were included in the dataset.

TCRbeta CDR3 regions were amplified from genomic DNA using the immunoSEQ Assay, a bias-controlled multiplex PCR. As for the authors' bioinformatics: The number of nucleated cells in each sample was estimated by amplification of reference gene primers within the assay. To quantify the absolute abundance of each unique TCRbeta CDR3 rearrangement, sequence reads were collapsed and filtered. For each sample, productive Simpson clonality was calculated as the square root of Simpson's diversity index over productive rearrangements. This immuneACCESS table, as held by TCRdb, lists in-frame sequences with V and J called but not all clones. Of the missing ones, under half trace to an unresolved V gene in checked studies; the others have no known cause. Clone size and the V and J calls come from that table; the DNA yielded D and trimming. This sample gives over 55,000 clones in total; 75% to 90% of them show up just once. The ten largest clones represent more than 4.5% of the sample.

Each collaborating institution followed its own protocols to collect whole blood in K2EDTA tubes. Collaborator samples were shipped for TCRbeta analysis as frozen whole blood, isolated PBMCs, or DNA extracted from either sample type. The investigation overall reported the following: The amount of clinical and demographic metadata varied by source and participant and was provided uncurated.

This clone is described as medium-sized (0.01 to 0.1%). Its cognate antigen has yet to be identified. No much larger clonotype is one base removed from it; base qualities were not supplied. The junction shows trimming of 6 bases on V and 8 bases on J, and the gene matches do not reach 6 bases of it. The CDR3 goes from the cysteine to the phenylalanine over 15 residues. This entry keeps only the CDR3 DNA: 45 bases, framed from base 1. As encoded in the germline V gene (reference sequence), CDR1 is MNHEY while CDR2 is SMNVEV. The chain joins TRBV27 to TRBJ2-1; 14 bases in the middle match TRBD2. Source material: peripheral blood. The receptor was derived from a man aged 50 or older with active COVID-19. The CDR3 reads as follows: CASSYGTSGSDEQFF. DNA sequence: TGTGCCAGCAGCTATGGGACTAGCGGGAGTGATGAGCAGTTCTTC.